This T cell receptor (beta chain) is from a study of blood T cells in healthy people across ages. Then a second PCR, running about 6 to 12 cycles, was carried out with a sample-barcoded 5' primer and a J-beta primer mix. One entry per CDR3 protein results from TCRdb running MiXCR on the 5' RACE reads. The table has about 1.6 million distinct CDR3 sequences, around 36% seen once. This CDR3 has 14 residues. Looked up from germline, CDR1 is MNHEY and CDR2 is SMNVEV (reference sequence). Trimming pared 6 bases from V and 4 bases from J, leaving 15 bases between. The draw of peripheral blood yielded roughly 10 milliliters from each donor.

V gene TRBV27 combines with J gene TRBJ1-2; possibly TRBD1 for D (5 bases). The sample was blood. The TCR was taken from a woman aged 25-40 years in good health. The CDR3 loop reads CASSPTATAYGYTF. DNA of the CDR3: TGTGCCAGCAGCCCGACAGCGACTGCCTATGGCTACACCTTC.